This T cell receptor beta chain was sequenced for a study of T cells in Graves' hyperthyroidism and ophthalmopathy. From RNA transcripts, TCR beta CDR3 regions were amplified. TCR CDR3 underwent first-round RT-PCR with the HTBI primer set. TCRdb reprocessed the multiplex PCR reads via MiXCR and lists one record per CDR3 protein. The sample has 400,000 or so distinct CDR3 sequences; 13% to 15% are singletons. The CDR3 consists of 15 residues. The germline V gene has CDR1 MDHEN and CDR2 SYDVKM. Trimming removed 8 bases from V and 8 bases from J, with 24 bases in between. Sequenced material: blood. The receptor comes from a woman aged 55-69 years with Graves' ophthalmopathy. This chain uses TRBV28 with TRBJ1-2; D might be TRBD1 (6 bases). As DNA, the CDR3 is TGTGCCAGCCGATCTCCGGGACGGGGGGCAGGAGGCTACACCTTC. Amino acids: CASRSPGRGAGGYTF.